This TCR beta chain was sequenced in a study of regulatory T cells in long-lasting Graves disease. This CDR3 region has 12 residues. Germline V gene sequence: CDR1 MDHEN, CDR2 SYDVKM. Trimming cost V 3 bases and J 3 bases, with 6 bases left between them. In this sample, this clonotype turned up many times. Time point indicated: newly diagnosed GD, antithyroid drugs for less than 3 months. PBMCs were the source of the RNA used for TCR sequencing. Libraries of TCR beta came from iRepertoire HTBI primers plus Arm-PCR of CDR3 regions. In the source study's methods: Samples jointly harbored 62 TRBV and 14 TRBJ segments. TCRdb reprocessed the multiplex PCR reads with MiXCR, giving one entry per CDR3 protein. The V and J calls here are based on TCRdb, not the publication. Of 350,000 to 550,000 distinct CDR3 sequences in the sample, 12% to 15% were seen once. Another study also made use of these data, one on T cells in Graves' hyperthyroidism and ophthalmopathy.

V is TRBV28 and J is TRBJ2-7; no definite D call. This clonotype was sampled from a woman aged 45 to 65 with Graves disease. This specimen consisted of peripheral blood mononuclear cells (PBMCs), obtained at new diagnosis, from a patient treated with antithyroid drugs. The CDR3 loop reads CASSFRVYEQYF. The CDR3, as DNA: TGTGCCAGCAGTTTTAGGGTCTACGAGCAGTACTTC.